This T cell receptor (beta chain) was profiled in a study of blood T cell repertoires in COVID-19. Study context: In each case, the material was cDNA or gDNA derived from T cells, B-cell-depleted T cells, or PBMCs.

CDR1 and CDR2 from the germline V gene are SGDLS and YYNGEE. This CDR3 is 13 amino acids long. With 0 bases removed from V and 0 bases from J, the gap between germline ends came to 3 bases. In the source study's methods: Quantification of nucleated cells was approximated via reference gene primer amplification. Assay: immunoSEQ multiplex PCR; the TCRdb copy retains only in-frame clones and omits some. V and J calls and clone size are copied from that table; D and trimming were computed from the DNA. In the table there are about 150,000 clones, over 90% of which are singletons. Sequencing was carried out using peripheral blood. The chain uses TRBV9 and TRBJ1-2; D gene ambiguous. The TCR sequence derives from a middle-aged man with acute or convalescent COVID-19. Here the CDR3 DNA reads TGTGCCAGCAGCGTAGCTTCTAACTATGGCTACACCTTC. It translates to CASSVASNYGYTF.